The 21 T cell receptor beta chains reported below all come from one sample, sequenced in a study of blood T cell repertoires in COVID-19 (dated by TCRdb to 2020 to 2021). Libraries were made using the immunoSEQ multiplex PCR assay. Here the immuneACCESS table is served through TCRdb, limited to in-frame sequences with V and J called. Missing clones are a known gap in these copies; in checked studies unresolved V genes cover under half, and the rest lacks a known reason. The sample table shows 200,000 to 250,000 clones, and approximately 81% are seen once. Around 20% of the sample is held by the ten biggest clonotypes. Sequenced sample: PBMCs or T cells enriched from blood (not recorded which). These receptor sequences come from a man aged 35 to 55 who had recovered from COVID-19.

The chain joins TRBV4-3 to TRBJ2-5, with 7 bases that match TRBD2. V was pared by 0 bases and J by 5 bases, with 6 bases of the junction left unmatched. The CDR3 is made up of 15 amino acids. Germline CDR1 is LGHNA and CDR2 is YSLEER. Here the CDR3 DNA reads TGCGCCAGCAGCCAAGAAGGGAGGGCCGGCGAGACCCAGTACTTC. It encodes CASSQEGRAGETQYF.

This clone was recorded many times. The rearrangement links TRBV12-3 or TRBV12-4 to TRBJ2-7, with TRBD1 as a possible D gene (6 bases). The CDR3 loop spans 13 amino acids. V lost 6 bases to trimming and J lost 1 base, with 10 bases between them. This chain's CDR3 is CASRLDSSYEQYF. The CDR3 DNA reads TGTGCCAGCAGATTGGACAGTTCCTACGAGCAGTACTTC.

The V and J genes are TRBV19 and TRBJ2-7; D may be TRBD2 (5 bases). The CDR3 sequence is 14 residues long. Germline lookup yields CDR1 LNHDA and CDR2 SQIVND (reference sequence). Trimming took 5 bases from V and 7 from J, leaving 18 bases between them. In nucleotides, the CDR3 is TGTGCCAGTAGTCCGGGGTACTACTTAAAGGAGCAGTACTTC. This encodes CASSPGYYLKEQYF.

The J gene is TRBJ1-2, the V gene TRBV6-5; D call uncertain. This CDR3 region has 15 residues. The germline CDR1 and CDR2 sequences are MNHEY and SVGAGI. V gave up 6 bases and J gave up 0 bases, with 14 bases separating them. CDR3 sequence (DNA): TGTGCCAGCAGCTCCCGCCGGGAAGCTAACTATGGCTACACCTTC. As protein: CASSSRREANYGYTF.

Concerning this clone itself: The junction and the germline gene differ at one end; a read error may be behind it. The CDR3 DNA sequence: TGCGCCAGCAGCCAAGCAGAAATAGGGACAGGGTTATTC. Protein: CASSQAEIGTGLF. V is TRBV4-1 and J is TRBJ1-2, with TRBD1 matching 9 bases. CDR3 length equals 13 residues. Germline-derived CDR1 and CDR2 are MGHRA and YSYEKL.

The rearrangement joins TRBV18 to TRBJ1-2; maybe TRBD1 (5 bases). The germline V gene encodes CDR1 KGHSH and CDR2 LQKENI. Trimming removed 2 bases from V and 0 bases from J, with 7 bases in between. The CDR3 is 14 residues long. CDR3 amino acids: CASSPKTANYGYTF. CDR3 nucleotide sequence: TGTGCCAGCTCACCAAAGACAGCTAACTATGGCTACACCTTC.

CDR3 DNA: TGTGCCAGCAGTGAAGGGGTTACGCGGGAGCGGGAGACCCAGTACTTC. Translated: CASSEGVTRERETQYF. The J gene is TRBJ2-5, the V gene TRBV2, with 7 bases aligning to TRBD2. Per the germline V gene, CDR1 is SNHLY and CDR2 is FYNNEI. This CDR3 spans 16 amino acids. V gave up 1 base and J gave up 5 bases; unmatched junction bases: 10.

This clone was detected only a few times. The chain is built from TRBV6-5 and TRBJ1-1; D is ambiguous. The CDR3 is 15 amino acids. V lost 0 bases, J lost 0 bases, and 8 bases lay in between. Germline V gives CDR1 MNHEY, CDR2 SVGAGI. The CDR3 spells CASSYSRRLNTEAFF. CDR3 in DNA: TGTGCCAGCAGTTACTCGAGGCGGCTGAACACTGAAGCTTTCTTT.

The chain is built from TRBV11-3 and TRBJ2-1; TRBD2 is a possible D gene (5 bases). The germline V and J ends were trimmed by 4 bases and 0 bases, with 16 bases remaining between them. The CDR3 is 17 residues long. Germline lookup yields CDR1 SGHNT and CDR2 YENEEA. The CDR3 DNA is TGTGCCAGCAGCTCGGTGGATAGCGCCAGCTCCTACAATGAGCAGTTCTTC. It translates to CASSSVDSASSYNEQFF. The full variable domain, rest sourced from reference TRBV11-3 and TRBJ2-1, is EAGVVQSPRYKIIEKKQPVAFWCNPISGHNTLYWYLQNLGQGPELLIRYENEEAVDDSQLPKDRFSAERLKGVDSTLKIQPAELGDSAVYLCASSSVDSASSYNEQFFGPGTRLTVL.

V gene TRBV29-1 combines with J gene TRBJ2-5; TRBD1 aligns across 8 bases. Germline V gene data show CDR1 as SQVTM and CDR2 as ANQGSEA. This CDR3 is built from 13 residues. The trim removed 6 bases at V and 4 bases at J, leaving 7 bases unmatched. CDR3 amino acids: CSVTGQGSETQYF. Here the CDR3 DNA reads TGCAGCGTGACAGGACAGGGTTCAGAGACCCAGTACTTC.

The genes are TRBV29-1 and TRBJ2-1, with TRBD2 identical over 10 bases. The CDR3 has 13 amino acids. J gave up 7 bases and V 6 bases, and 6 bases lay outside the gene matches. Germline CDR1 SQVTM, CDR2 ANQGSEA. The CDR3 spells CSVPSGSRNEQFF. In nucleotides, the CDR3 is TGCAGCGTCCCTAGCGGGAGTAGAAATGAGCAGTTCTTC.

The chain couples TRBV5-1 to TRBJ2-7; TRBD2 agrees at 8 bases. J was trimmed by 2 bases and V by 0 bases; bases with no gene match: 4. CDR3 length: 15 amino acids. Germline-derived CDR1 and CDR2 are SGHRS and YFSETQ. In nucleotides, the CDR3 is TGCGCCAGCAGCTTGGGCGGGAGGCTGACCTACGAGCAGTACTTC. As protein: CASSLGGRLTYEQYF.

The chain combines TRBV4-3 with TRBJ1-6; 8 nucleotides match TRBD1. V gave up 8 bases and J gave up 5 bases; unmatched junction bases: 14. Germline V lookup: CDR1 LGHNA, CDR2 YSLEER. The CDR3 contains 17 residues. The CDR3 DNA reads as TGCGCCAGCGGAGAGGAGGGACAGGCAGCCGATAATTCACCCCTCCACTTT. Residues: CASGEEGQAADNSPLHF.

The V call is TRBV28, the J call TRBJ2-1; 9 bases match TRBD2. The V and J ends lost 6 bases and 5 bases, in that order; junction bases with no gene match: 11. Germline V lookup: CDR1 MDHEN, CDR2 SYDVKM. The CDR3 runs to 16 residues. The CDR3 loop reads CASSLITSGSHNEQFF. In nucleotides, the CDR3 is TGTGCCAGCAGCCTGATAACTAGCGGGTCCCACAATGAGCAGTTCTTC. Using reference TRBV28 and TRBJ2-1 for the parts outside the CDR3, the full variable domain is DVKVTQSSRYLVKRTGEKVFLECVQDMDHENMFWYRQDPGLGLRLIYFSYDVKMKEKGDIPEGYSVSREKKERFSLILESASTNQTSMYLCASSLITSGSHNEQFFGPGTRLTVL.

CDR3 in DNA: TGTGCCAGCAGCCCTTCGACGGGGGGCAATGAGCAGTTCTTC. Its protein is CASSPSTGGNEQFF. The rearrangement uses TRBV7-6 and TRBJ2-1; 7 bases match TRBD2. V was clipped by 5 bases and J by 6 bases; unmatched bases: 7. The germline V gene encodes CDR1 SGHVS and CDR2 FNYEAQ. The CDR3 consists of 14 residues.

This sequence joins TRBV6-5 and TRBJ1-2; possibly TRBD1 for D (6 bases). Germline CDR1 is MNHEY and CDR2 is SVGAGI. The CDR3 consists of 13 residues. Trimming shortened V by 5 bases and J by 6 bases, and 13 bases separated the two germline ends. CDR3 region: CASSLTGQNGYTF. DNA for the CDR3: TGTGCCAGCAGTCTGACAGGACAGAATGGCTACACCTTC.

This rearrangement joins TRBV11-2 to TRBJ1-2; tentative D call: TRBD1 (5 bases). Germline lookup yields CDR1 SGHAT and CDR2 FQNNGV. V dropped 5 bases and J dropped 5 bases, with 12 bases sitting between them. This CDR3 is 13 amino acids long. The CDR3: CASSPGGAYGYTF. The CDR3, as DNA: TGTGCCAGCAGCCCGGGAGGGGCGTATGGCTACACCTTC. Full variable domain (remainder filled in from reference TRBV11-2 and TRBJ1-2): EAGVAQSPRYKIIEKRQSVAFWCNPISGHATLYWYQQILGQGPKLLIQFQNNGVVDDSQLPKDRFSAERLKGVDSTLKIQPAKLEDSAVYLCASSPGGAYGYTFGSGTRLTVV.

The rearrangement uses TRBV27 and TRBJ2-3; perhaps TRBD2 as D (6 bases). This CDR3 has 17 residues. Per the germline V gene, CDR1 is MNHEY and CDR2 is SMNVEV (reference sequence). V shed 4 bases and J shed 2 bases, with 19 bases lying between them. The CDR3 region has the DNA TGTGCCAGCAGTTCCCTCCCGATAGCGGCTTTCACAGATACGCAGTATTTT. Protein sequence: CASSSLPIAAFTDTQYF.

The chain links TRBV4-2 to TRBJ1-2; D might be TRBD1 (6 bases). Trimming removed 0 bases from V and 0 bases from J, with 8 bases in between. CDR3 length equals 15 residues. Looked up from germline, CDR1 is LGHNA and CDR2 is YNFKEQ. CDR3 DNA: TGTGCCAGCAGCCAAGACACAGGGCCTAACTATGGCTACACCTTC. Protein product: CASSQDTGPNYGYTF.

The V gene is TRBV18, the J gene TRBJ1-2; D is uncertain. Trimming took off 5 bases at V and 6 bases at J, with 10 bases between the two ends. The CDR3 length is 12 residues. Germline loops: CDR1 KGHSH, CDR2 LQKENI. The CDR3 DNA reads TGTGCCAGCTCAAACCAGGCCGATGGCTACACCTTC. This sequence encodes CASSNQADGYTF.

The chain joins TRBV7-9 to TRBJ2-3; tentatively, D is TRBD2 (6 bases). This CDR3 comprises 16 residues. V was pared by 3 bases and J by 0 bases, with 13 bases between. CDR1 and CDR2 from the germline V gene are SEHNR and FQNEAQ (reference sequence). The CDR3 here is CASSLGGADSTDTQYF. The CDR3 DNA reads TGTGCCAGCAGCTTGGGGGGAGCCGACAGCACAGATACGCAGTATTTT.